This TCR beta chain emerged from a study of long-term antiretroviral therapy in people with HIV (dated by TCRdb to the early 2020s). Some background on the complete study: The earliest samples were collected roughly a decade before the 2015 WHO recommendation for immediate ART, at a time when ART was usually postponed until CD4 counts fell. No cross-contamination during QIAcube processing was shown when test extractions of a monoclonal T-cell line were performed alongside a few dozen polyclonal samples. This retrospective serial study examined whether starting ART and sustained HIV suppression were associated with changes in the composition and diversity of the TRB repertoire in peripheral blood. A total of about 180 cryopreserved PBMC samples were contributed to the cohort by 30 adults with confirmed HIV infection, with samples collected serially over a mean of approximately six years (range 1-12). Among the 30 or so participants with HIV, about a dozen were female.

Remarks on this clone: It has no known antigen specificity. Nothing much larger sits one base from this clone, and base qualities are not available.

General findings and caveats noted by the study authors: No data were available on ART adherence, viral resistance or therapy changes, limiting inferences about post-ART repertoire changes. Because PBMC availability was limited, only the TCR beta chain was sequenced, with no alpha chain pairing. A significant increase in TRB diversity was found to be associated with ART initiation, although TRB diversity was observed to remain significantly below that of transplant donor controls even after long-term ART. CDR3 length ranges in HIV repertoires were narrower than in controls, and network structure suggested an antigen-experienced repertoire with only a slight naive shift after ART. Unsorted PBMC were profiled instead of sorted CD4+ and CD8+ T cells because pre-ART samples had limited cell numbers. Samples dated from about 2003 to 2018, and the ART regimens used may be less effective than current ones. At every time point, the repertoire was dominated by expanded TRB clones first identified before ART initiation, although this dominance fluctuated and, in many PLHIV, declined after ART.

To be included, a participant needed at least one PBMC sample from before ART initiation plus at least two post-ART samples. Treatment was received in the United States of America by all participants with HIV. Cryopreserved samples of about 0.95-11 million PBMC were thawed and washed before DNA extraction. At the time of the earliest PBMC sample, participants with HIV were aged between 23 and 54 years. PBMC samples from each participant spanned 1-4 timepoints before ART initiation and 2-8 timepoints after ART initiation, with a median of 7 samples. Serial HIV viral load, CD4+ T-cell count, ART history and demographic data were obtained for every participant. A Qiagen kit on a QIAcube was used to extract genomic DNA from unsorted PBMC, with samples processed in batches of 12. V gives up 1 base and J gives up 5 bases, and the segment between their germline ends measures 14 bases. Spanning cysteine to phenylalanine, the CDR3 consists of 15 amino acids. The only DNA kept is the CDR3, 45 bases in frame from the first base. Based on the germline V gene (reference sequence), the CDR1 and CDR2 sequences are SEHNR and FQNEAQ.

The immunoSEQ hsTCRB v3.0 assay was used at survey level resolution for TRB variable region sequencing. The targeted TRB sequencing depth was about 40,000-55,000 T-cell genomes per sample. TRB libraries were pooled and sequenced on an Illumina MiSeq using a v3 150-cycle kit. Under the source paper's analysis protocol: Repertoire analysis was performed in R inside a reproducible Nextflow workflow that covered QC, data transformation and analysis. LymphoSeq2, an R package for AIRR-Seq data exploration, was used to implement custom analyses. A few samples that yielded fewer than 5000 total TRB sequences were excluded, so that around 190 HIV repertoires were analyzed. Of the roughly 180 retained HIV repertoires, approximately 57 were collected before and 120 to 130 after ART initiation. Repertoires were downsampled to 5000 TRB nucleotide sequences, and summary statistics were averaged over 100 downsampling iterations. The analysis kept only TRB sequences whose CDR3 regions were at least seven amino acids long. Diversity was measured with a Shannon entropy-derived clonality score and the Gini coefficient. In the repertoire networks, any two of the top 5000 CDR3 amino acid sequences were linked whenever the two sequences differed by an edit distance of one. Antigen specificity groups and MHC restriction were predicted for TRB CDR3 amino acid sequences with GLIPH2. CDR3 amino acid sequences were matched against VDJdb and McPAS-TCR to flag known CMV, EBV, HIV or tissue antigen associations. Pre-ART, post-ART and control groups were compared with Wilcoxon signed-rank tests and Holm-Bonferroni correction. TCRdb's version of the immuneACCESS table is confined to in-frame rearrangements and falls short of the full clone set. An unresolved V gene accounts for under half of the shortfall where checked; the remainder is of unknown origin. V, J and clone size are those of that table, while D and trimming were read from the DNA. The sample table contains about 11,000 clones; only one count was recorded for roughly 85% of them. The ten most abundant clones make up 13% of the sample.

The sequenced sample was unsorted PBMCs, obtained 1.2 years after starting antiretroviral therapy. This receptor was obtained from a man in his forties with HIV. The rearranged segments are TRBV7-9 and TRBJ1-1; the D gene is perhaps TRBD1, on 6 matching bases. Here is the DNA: TGTGCCAGCAGCTTAGATCTGGGGGCGAGGACTGAAGCTTTCTTT. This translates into CASSLDLGARTEAFF.